What follows are 9 T cell receptor beta chains derived from one specimen sequenced in a study of regulatory T cells in long-lasting Graves disease. Arm-PCR with iRepertoire HTBI primers amplified the CDR3 regions for these TCR beta libraries. TCRdb ran MiXCR on the multiplex PCR reads and lists one entry per CDR3 protein. The sample has about 470,000 distinct CDR3 sequences, 20% to 25% seen once. Time point: persistent/refractory GD, antithyroid drugs over 5 years with positive TRAb. Preparation of the TCR library used RNA extracted from PBMCs. The material was peripheral blood mononuclear cells (PBMCs), obtained when the disease was refractory, from a patient treated with antithyroid drugs. Every receptor here comes from a female donor with Graves disease.

This clonotype was detected a few times. The V call is TRBV6-1, the J call TRBJ1-2; D ambiguous. CDR1 MNHNS and CDR2 SASEGT come from the germline V gene. The CDR3 has 15 amino acids. The V end was cut by 6 bases, the J end by 0 bases, with 14 bases between. The CDR3 protein is CASSATDGTNYGYTF. The CDR3 region has the DNA TGTGCCAGCAGCGCCACGGACGGTACTAACTATGGCTACACCTTC.

In its sample, this clonotype was seen many times. The chain carries TRBV28 and TRBJ2-5; unclear D gene. The CDR3 covers 15 residues. Looked up from germline, CDR1 is MDHEN and CDR2 is SYDVKM. The V end lost 10 bases, the J end lost 4 bases, and 22 bases lay between the germline ends. In nucleotides, the CDR3 is TGTGCCACGAGCCTCCGGGCCCTAAGAGGAGAGACCCAGTACTTC. Its translation: CATSLRALRGETQYF. The whole variable domain, filled in from reference TRBV28 and TRBJ2-5, reads DVKVTQSSRYLVKRTGEKVFLECVQDMDHENMFWYRQDPGLGLRLIYFSYDVKMKEKGDIPEGYSVSREKKERFSLILESASTNQTSMYLCATSLRALRGETQYFGPGTRLLVL.

The count of this clonotype is one. The gene calls are TRBV7-9 and TRBJ2-4; 7 bases line up with TRBD1. This CDR3 has 22 residues. The ends lost 6 bases at V and 8 bases at J; junction bases unmatched: 34. Germline-derived CDR1 and CDR2 are SEHNR and FQNEAQ (reference sequence). The CDR3 loop reads CASSQPTPAYRSPIGGQHIQYF. The CDR3 DNA sequence: TGTGCCAGCAGTCAACCGACACCAGCTTATAGATCCCCAATAGGGGGCCAACACATTCAGTACTTC.

The gene calls are TRBV4-1 and TRBJ1-1; D is ambiguous. Germline V gives CDR1 MGHRA, CDR2 YSYEKL. Trimming removed 1 base from V and 2 bases from J, with 11 bases in between. The CDR3 consists of 15 residues. CDR3 residues: CASSQGQVENTEAFF. The DNA of the CDR3 is TGCGCCAGCAGCCAAGGACAAGTCGAAAACACTGAAGCTTTCTTT.

On this clonotype: A much bigger clone sits one base away, suggesting this may be a read error. The V and J genes are TRBV6-2 or TRBV6-3 and TRBJ2-7; 7 nucleotides match TRBD2. The V and J ends lost 10 bases and 5 bases, in that order; junction bases with no gene match: 17. The CDR3 sequence is 15 residues long. The V gene's germline CDR1 is MNHEY and CDR2 SVGEGT. As DNA, the CDR3 is TGTGCCAACAGATACTCCGGGGGGTTTAAGGACGAGCAGTACTTC. Amino acid sequence: CANRYSGGFKDEQYF.

The genes are TRBV5-1 and TRBJ1-5; D gene uncertain. Germline V gene data show CDR1 as SGHRS and CDR2 as YFSETQ. Trimming cost V 3 bases and J 2 bases, with 9 bases left between them. The CDR3 has 14 residues. The CDR3: CASSSVGGNQPQHF. The DNA for the CDR3 is TGCGCCAGCAGCTCGGTCGGGGGCAATCAGCCCCAGCATTTT.

The chain employs TRBV9 and TRBJ2-5, with D unclear. Germline V lookup: CDR1 SGDLS, CDR2 YYNGEE. The CDR3 has 14 amino acids. Between the trimmed V and J ends, which lost 2 bases and 5 bases, there was a span of 13 bases. The chain's CDR3 is CASSVGPSRETQYF. The DNA for the CDR3 is TGTGCCAGCAGCGTTGGACCGTCCCGGGAGACCCAGTACTTC.

This clonotype was counted ten times or more. The chain is built from TRBV12-3 or TRBV12-4 and TRBJ1-5, with 7 bases lining up with TRBD1. J lost 1 base, V lost 5 bases, and 8 bases had no gene match. This CDR3 has 16 amino acids. CDR3 nucleotide sequence: TGTGCCAGCAGTCCAACGCAGGGACAGAGCAATCAGCCCCAGCATTTT. It encodes CASSPTQGQSNQPQHF.

The V and J genes are TRBV12-3 or TRBV12-4 and TRBJ2-3; D is possibly TRBD2 (6 bases). Trimming removed 5 bases at V and 3 bases at J, with 24 bases between. This CDR3 spans 18 amino acids. The CDR3 DNA reads TGTGCCAGCAGTCCATCTAGCGTTTTCCTCCTGGGGACAGATACGCAGTATTTT. This translates into CASSPSSVFLLGTDTQYF.